Listed here are 32 T cell receptor beta chains from one sample, sequenced in a study of CD8+CD57+ T cells in acquired aplastic anemia. Genomic DNA provided the template from which TCR beta VDJ and CDR3 profiles were obtained. A single record per CDR3 protein comes from TCRdb applying MiXCR to the reads. This sample has about 120,000 distinct CDR3 sequences, with 50% to 70% found just once. Patients picked for sequencing had shown CD8+CD57+ cell expansion detected by flow cytometry. Sequenced: sorted CD4+, CD8+, or CD8+CD57+ T cells (not recorded which) from PBMCs. The receptor source for this set is a human donor with aplastic anemia.

This clonotype was seen ten or more times. The chain employs TRBV20-1 and TRBJ2-3; a weak D match, TRBD1 (5 bases). Between the trimmed V and J ends, which lost 4 bases and 3 bases, there was a span of 11 bases. CDR1 and CDR2 from the germline V gene are DFQATT and SNEGSKA (reference sequence). The CDR3 contains 13 residues. The CDR3 spells CSAIPGWTDTQYF. The DNA of the CDR3 is TGCAGTGCTATCCCAGGGTGGACAGATACGCAGTATTTT.

This clonotype was picked up many times. This chain uses TRBV2 with TRBJ1-3; tentative D call: TRBD1 (6 bases). This CDR3 is 16 amino acids long. V was pared by 6 bases and J by 0 bases, with 15 bases between. Looked up from germline, CDR1 is SNHLY and CDR2 is FYNNEI. Here the CDR3 reads CASRPGTMSSGNTIYF. The CDR3 DNA follows: TGTGCCAGCAGACCCGGGACAATGAGCTCTGGAAACACCATATATTTT.

The V call is TRBV27, the J call TRBJ2-3; D remains unclear. This CDR3 has 12 amino acids. Trimming left V 4 bases short and J 4 bases short, with 6 bases between. Germline values: CDR1 MNHEY, CDR2 SMNVEV (reference sequence). CDR3 sequence (DNA): TGTGCCAGCAGTTCCCCTCCAGATACGCAGTATTTT. Its protein product is CASSSPPDTQYF.

This clonotype was picked up a small number of times. This chain joins TRBV7-2 and TRBJ2-7; tentative D call: TRBD2 (5 bases). CDR1 is SGHTA, CDR2 FQGNSA, per germline. CDR3 length equals 13 residues. With 2 bases removed from V and 6 bases from J, the gap between germline ends came to 11 bases. The CDR3 sequence: CASSLSSLGEQYF. The CDR3 nucleotides read TGTGCCAGCAGCTTATCTAGCCTGGGCGAGCAGTACTTC. Full variable domain (missing parts from reference TRBV7-2 and TRBJ2-7): GAGVSQSPSNKVTEKGKDVELRCDPISGHTALYWYRQSLGQGLEFLIYFQGNSAPDKSGLPSDRFSAERTGGSVSTLTIQRTQQEDSAVYLCASSLSSLGEQYFGPGTRLTVT.

As to this clonotype: A much larger clone differs from this one at a single base, so this may be a read error. The chain uses TRBV5-5 and TRBJ1-1; D gene unclear. The CDR3 loop spans 14 amino acids. V dropped 4 bases and J dropped 0 bases, with 10 bases sitting between them. CDR1 SGHKS and CDR2 YYEKEE come from the germline V gene (reference sequence). CDR3 loop: CASSLTSLNTEAFF. The CDR3 region has the DNA TGTGCCAGCAGCCTCACCAGTCTGAACACTGAAGCTTTCTTT. The whole variable domain, filled in from reference TRBV5-5 and TRBJ1-1, reads DAGVTQSPTHLIKTRGQQVTLRCSPISGHKSVSWYQQVLGQGPQFIFQYYEKEERGRGNFPDRFSARQFPNYSSELNVNALLLGDSALYLCASSLTSLNTEAFFGQGTRLTVV.

This clonotype has only a few counts. The CDR3 region is CSAGTSGMETQYF. The CDR3 nucleotides are TGCAGTGCTGGGACTAGCGGGATGGAGACCCAGTACTTC. The rearrangement joins TRBV20-1 to TRBJ2-5; TRBD2 aligns across 13 bases. V dropped 5 bases and J dropped 5; count of bases not matched to a gene: 2. The CDR3 spans 13 residues. The germline CDR1 and CDR2 sequences are DFQATT and SNEGSKA (reference sequence).

This clonotype was seen repeatedly, ten times or more. This sequence joins TRBV20-1 and TRBJ2-7, with D uncertain. Trimming left V 1 base short and J 6 bases short, with 19 bases between. Germline V gene sequence: CDR1 DFQATT, CDR2 SNEGSKA (reference sequence). The length of the CDR3 is 15 residues. CDR3 DNA sequence: TGCAGTGCTAGAGCAACGGACCGACCTACCGGCGAGCAGTACGTC. It yields the protein CSARATDRPTGEQYV.

The chain employs TRBV5-1 and TRBJ1-1; D is unresolved. Germline V gives CDR1 SGHRS, CDR2 YFSETQ. The CDR3 loop spans 15 amino acids. V gave up 2 bases and J gave up 3 bases, with 14 bases separating them. The CDR3 DNA reads TGCGCCAGCAGCTTCACCGGAAACCCTCACACTGAAGCTTTCTTT. It specifies CASSFTGNPHTEAFF.

This clonotype was counted a few times. The chain is built from TRBV19 and TRBJ2-3, with no clear D. Trimming removed 4 bases from V and 0 bases from J, with 5 bases in between. Germline V gives CDR1 LNHDA, CDR2 SQIVND (reference sequence). This CDR3 comprises 13 residues. The CDR3 is CASSKASTDTQYF. The CDR3 nucleotides read TGTGCCAGTAGTAAGGCCAGCACAGATACGCAGTATTTT.

This clonotype appeared a few times. This chain links TRBV6-5 with TRBJ2-7; either TRBD1 or TRBD2 may supply D (5 bases each). CDR3 length: 15 amino acids. Germline V gene sequence: CDR1 MNHEY, CDR2 SVGAGI. V lost 2 bases, J lost 6 bases, and 17 bases lay in between. CDR3 sequence reads: CASSYPPGSGGEQYF. The CDR3 coding sequence is TGTGCCAGCAGTTACCCTCCAGGGAGTGGGGGCGAGCAGTACTTC.

The chain uses TRBV2 and TRBJ1-1; a weak D match, TRBD1 (5 bases). The CDR3 runs 16 residues. Germline CDR1 reads SNHLY; CDR2 reads FYNNEI. Trimming left V 2 bases short and J 4 bases short, with 17 bases between. The CDR3 loop is CASSERGARARTEAFF. As DNA, the CDR3 is TGTGCCAGCAGTGAAAGGGGAGCCAGGGCGCGCACTGAAGCTTTCTTT.

The rearrangement links TRBV20-1 to TRBJ1-4, with TRBD1 matching 7 bases. CDR1 and CDR2 from the germline V gene are DFQATT and SNEGSKA (reference sequence). J was trimmed by 0 bases and V by 5 bases; bases with no gene match: 3. The CDR3 consists of 14 residues. The CDR3 nucleotides are TGCAGTGCTCGTGGACAGGCAACTAATGAAAAACTGTTTTTT. It is translated as CSARGQATNEKLFF.

This clonotype was detected ten times or more. The chain combines TRBV19 with TRBJ1-6; 9 bases match TRBD1. Germline V gives CDR1 LNHDA, CDR2 SQIVND (reference sequence). This CDR3 has 18 amino acids. After removal of 6 bases from V and 0 bases from J, the junction contained 9 bases not matched to a gene. The CDR3 region is CASSPGTGFRSYNSPLHF. In DNA, the CDR3 is TGTGCCAGTAGCCCCGGGACAGGGTTCCGCTCCTATAATTCACCCCTCCACTTT.

This clonotype was detected many times. The chain has TRBV11-3 and TRBJ2-5; tentative D call: TRBD1 (5 bases). This CDR3 is built from 18 residues. CDR1 is SGHNT, CDR2 YENEEA, per germline. Trimming left V 4 bases short and J 5 bases short, with 26 bases between. Here the CDR3 reads CASSSPGPGHFPRETQYF. The CDR3 nucleotides read TGTGCCAGCAGCTCCCCCGGTCCCGGACACTTTCCTCGGGAGACCCAGTACTTC.

At least ten counts were recorded for this clonotype. The J gene is TRBJ2-5, the V gene TRBV5-4, with D unclear. Germline values: CDR1 SGHNT, CDR2 YYREEE (reference sequence). CDR3 size: 12 residues. The V end was cut by 4 bases, the J end by 3 bases, with 7 bases between. DNA for the CDR3: TGTGCCAGCAGCCCCTTCGAAGAGACCCAGTACTTC. Translation: CASSPFEETQYF. The complete variable domain, with remaining parts taken from reference TRBV5-4 and TRBJ2-5, reads ETGVTQSPTHLIKTRGQQVTLRCSSQSGHNTVSWYQQALGQGPQFIFQYYREEENGRGNFPPRFSGLQFPNYSSELNVNALELDDSALYLCASSPFEETQYFGPGTRLLVL.

This chain connects TRBV29-1 to TRBJ2-1, with 9 bases identical to TRBD2. The CDR3 has 13 residues. CDR1 and CDR2 from the germline V gene are SQVTM and ANQGSEA. J was trimmed by 14 bases and V by 1 base; bases with no gene match: 9. The CDR3 DNA is TGCAGCGTTGAAGTCCTCATAGCGGGGGCCGAGTTCTTC. This translates into CSVEVLIAGAEFF.

The rearrangement uses TRBV9 and TRBJ2-2; the D is unclear. The CDR3 contains 14 residues. Germline assignment: CDR1 SGDLS and CDR2 YYNGEE. Between the trimmed V and J ends, which lost 3 bases and 6 bases, there was a span of 12 bases. This CDR3 reads CASSAFAGAGELFF. The DNA of the CDR3 is TGTGCCAGCAGCGCCTTCGCTGGGGCCGGGGAGCTGTTTTTT.

A few counts support this clonotype. A read error is possible here, since a much larger clone lies one base away. CDR3 coding DNA: TGTGCCAGTGGCGGCAACATTCAGTACTTC. This translates into CASGGNIQYF. The chain combines TRBV19 with TRBJ2-4; D is ambiguous. This CDR3 region has 10 residues. Germline V lookup: CDR1 LNHDA, CDR2 SQIVND (reference sequence). Trimming removed 8 bases at V and 7 bases at J, with 6 bases between.

This clonotype was detected a few times. The gene calls are TRBV7-8 and TRBJ2-4; TRBD1 is a possible D gene (6 bases). This CDR3 spans 14 amino acids. Germline-derived CDR1 and CDR2 are SGHVS and FQNEAQ. Between the trimmed V and J ends, which lost 1 base and 8 bases, there was a span of 12 bases. The CDR3 DNA follows: TGTGCCAGCAGCTTAGGTCCAGGGGCGGACATTCAGTACTTC. It translates to CASSLGPGADIQYF.

This clonotype has a count of ten or more. V and J are TRBV7-9 and TRBJ1-1; 9 bases align to TRBD1. J lost 1 base, V lost 5 bases, and 14 bases had no gene match. Germline V CDR1 and CDR2: SEHNR, FQNEAQ (reference sequence). The CDR3 has 18 residues. This chain's CDR3 is CASSDPVSDRGPNTEAFF. As DNA, the CDR3 is TGTGCCAGCAGCGACCCTGTTTCGGACAGGGGCCCGAACACTGAAGCTTTCTTT.

The chain recombines TRBV11-1 with TRBJ2-5, with 7 bases that match TRBD1. The CDR3 totals 15 residues. J lost 4 bases, V lost 5 bases, and 10 bases had no gene match. The germline V gene encodes CDR1 SGHAT and CDR2 FQDESV (reference sequence). The CDR3 loop is CASSRQGVGLETQYF. CDR3 in DNA: TGTGCCAGCAGCAGACAGGGTGTAGGCCTAGAGACCCAGTACTTC.

The count of this clonotype is one. V gene TRBV20-1 combines with J gene TRBJ1-5; no firm D call. CDR1 and CDR2 from the germline V gene are DFQATT and SNEGSKA (reference sequence). Trimming cost V 1 base and J 7 bases, with 11 bases left between them. The CDR3 spans 13 residues. DNA of the CDR3: TGCAGTGCTAGAGCCCTCCCCGGGCAGCCCCAGCATTTT. Residues: CSARALPGQPQHF.

With regard to this clonotype: Here the CDR3 omits its conserved ending phenylalanine or tryptophan, so a read error is the likely source. It is unclear where the CDR3 begins or ends on the DNA, so no DNA is shown, and the CDR3 is as TCRdb lists it. The chain has TRBV19 and TRBJ2-6; the table assigns TRBD1, which was not confirmed against the DNA. The CDR3 length equals 8 residues, ends included. Germline CDR1 is LNHDA and CDR2 is SQIVND (reference sequence). CDR3 loop: CASREQGV.

This clonotype was recorded many times. V gene TRBV6-5 combines with J gene TRBJ1-1; D is unclear. Germline V lookup: CDR1 MNHEY, CDR2 SVGAGI. CDR3 size: 11 residues. Trimming took 0 bases from V and 11 from J, leaving 7 bases between them. CDR3 sequence (DNA): TGTGCCAGCAGTTACTCGATTAACGCTTTCTTT. Protein: CASSYSINAFF.

This sequence joins TRBV5-4 and TRBJ2-1; a possible D gene is TRBD1 (6 bases). CDR1 is SGHNT and CDR2 is YYREEE in the germline V gene (reference sequence). V dropped 0 bases and J dropped 8 bases, with 15 bases sitting between them. There are 15 residues in the CDR3. The CDR3 reads CASSLGWGLAHEQFF. CDR3 nucleotide sequence: TGTGCCAGCAGCTTGGGATGGGGGCTAGCCCATGAGCAGTTCTTC.

The chain couples TRBV20-1 to TRBJ2-5, with D uncertain. Germline CDR1 reads DFQATT; CDR2 reads SNEGSKA (reference sequence). The CDR3 sequence is 11 residues long. Trimming left V 3 bases short and J 4 bases short, with 6 bases between. CDR3 protein: CSARIGETQYF. The CDR3 nucleotides are TGCAGTGCTAGGATAGGAGAGACCCAGTACTTC.

This clonotype was detected only a few times. The rearrangement uses TRBV4-2 and TRBJ2-7; possible D gene TRBD2, 6 bases. Germline V CDR1 and CDR2: LGHNA, YNFKEQ. CDR3 length: 15 residues. Deletions cut 1 base from V and 3 bases from J, with 13 bases between. CDR3 sequence reads: CASSQGTGEVYEQYF. The CDR3 nucleotides are TGTGCCAGCAGCCAAGGGACGGGGGAAGTCTACGAGCAGTACTTC.

The chain joins TRBV15 to TRBJ2-7; no clear D gene. Germline CDR1 is LNHNV and CDR2 is YYDKDF (reference sequence). This CDR3 region has 11 residues. Trimming left V 5 bases short and J 4 bases short, with 6 bases between. The CDR3 bases are TGTGCCACCAGCTCATGTTACGAGCAGTACTTC. This encodes CATSSCYEQYF.

Details on this clonotype: This sequence may be a read error, since a much larger clone differs from it by one base. The chain carries TRBV6-1 and TRBJ1-5, with 12 bases aligning to TRBD1. The CDR3 sequence is 15 residues long. Losses at the gene ends were 6 bases for V and 9 bases for J; bases not matched to a gene: 9. Germline CDR1 MNHNS, CDR2 SASEGT. The CDR3 DNA reads TGTGCCAGCAGCTCCGGGACAGGGGGCGATCGGCCCCAGCATTTT. It specifies CASSSGTGGDRPQHF.

In this sample, this clonotype turned up many times. The chain couples TRBV2 to TRBJ2-3; no reliable D call. V was cut by 9 bases and J by 2 bases, with 12 bases left in between. The germline V gene encodes CDR1 SNHLY and CDR2 FYNNEI. The CDR3 loop spans 13 amino acids. The CDR3 sequence is CASLTDDTDTQYF. CDR3 nucleotides: TGTGCCAGTTTAACGGACGACACAGATACGCAGTATTTT.

The J gene is TRBJ2-2, the V gene TRBV19, with 11 bases identical to TRBD2. This CDR3 has 19 amino acids. Germline CDR1 reads LNHDA; CDR2 reads SQIVND (reference sequence). The V gene end was trimmed by 10 bases and the J gene end by 0 bases; junction bases not matched to a gene: 16. For the CDR3, the DNA is TGTGCCACCCGAAGGACCAGCCTAGCGGGGGGCCCGAACACCGGGGAGCTGTTTTTT. It is translated as CATRRTSLAGGPNTGELFF.

At least ten counts were recorded for this clonotype. V usage is TRBV13 and J usage is TRBJ1-6; TRBD1 agrees at 8 bases. The V segment lost 6 bases and the J segment 6 bases; nucleotides outside the gene matches: 4. The CDR3 contains 14 residues. CDR1 PRHDT and CDR2 FYEKMQ come from the germline V gene (reference sequence). CDR3 nucleotide sequence: TGTGCCAGCAGGCCAGGGGGCTCTAATTCACCCCTCCACTTT. Translated, it gives CASRPGGSNSPLHF.